This T cell receptor beta chain stems from a study of T cell responses to AZD1222 COVID-19 vaccine. Germline lookup yields CDR1 MNHEY and CDR2 SVGAGI. The CDR3 totals 14 residues. The ends were cut back, 3 bases at V and 0 bases at J, with 8 bases in the middle. As regards this clone: Its antigen is unknown.

Profiled with immunoSEQ multiplex PCR; TCRdb holds only in-frame clones, not every one. The table has under 200,000 clones, roughly nine tenths seen once. Study-wide results and caveats: Every sample of the repertoires postdated the peak T cell response. Clonal diversity was possibly underestimated, and white British individuals and females predominated among donors. The study found vaccine-associated CD4 TCRs spanning spike, dominant at 160-218 and 743-854. Just a handful of AZD1222 recipients tested seropositive at baseline.

This sequence originates from an adult in good health. V usage is TRBV6-5 and J usage is TRBJ1-1; D gene ambiguous. This specimen was peripheral blood, taken on day 0 of AZD1222 vaccination. The CDR3 spells CASSYSSVNTEAFF. In DNA, the CDR3 is TGTGCCAGCAGTTATTCGTCCGTGAACACTGAAGCTTTCTTT.